The present T cell receptor beta chain was sequenced within a study of tumor and adjacent non-tumor tissue in lung cancer (dated by TCRdb to 2017 to 2018). Background for the entire study: Patients with adenocarcinoma (roughly 12), squamous cell carcinoma (2) and small cell lung cancer (1) were included in the cohort. TCRbeta CDR3 sequencing was performed on about 29 paired specimens, with one tumor sample and one normal lung sample collected per patient. Sequencing generated a total of around 120 million productive TCRbeta reads, averaging approximately 3.8 million reads per sample. Bulk TCRbeta repertoires were compared between lung tumor tissue and matched distant non-tumor lung tissue obtained from 15 lung cancer patients. The approximately 15 enrolled patients, of whom 10 were men and 5 were women, were aged 31 to 76 years and were diagnosed with TNM stage I to III disease. General study outcomes and caveats: Only about 15 patients were in the cohort, and the authors stated that larger samples and more detailed clinical data are needed. Peripheral blood was not sequenced, so blood TCRbeta repertoires in these lung cancer patients were not examined. A significantly larger cumulative share of the repertoire was made up by the top 100 clones in normal lung than in tumor tissue. TCR diversity was significantly higher in younger patients, and greater tumor TCR diversity was associated with shorter overall survival and shorter disease-free survival. Tumor tissue showed significantly higher TCR diversity (inverse Simpson) than normal lung tissue, at about 400 vs 150 (P = 0.0075, Mann-Whitney U test). Neither the sequencing platform nor unique molecular identifiers are named or mentioned anywhere in the methods.

Worth noting for this clonotype: Its antigen is still unknown. Base qualities are not provided; no much larger clone lies one nucleotide away.

RNA was isolated from bulk unsorted tissue, and RNA quality was assessed with a NanoDrop ND-1000 and an Agilent 2100. All donors had newly diagnosed lung cancer, had not received prior chemotherapy, and were admitted for thoracic surgery in China between August and November 2014. Anyone who had undergone radiotherapy or chemotherapy before, or who had another cancer at the same time, was left out of the study. Surgical tissue pieces of 1-2 cm3 were preserved in RNAlater solution and stored at -80 °C until use. The library was generated by multiplex PCR. Reads for this sample came from an Illumina HiSeq 2500. TCRbeta libraries were constructed through three rounds of nested PCR with primers (Table S4) according to protocols modified from ARM-PCR. PCR products of 200-500 bp were gel-excised and purified with the QIAquick gel extraction kit before sequencing. On the authors' methods: Trimmomatic was used to clean the reads, FLASH was used to merge the reads into complete CDR3 sequences, and MiTCR was used to assign the reads to V(D)J germline segments. VDJtools was used to compute clonal diversity as the inverse Simpson's index. Productive reads were defined as in-frame sequences without a premature stop codon. TCRdb's own reprocessing of the public reads used fastp at Q25 and MiXCR and kept productive beta chains. Every entry covers one CDR3 protein and lists the most common genes and DNA from its rows. Here the V and J calls rest on TCRdb's processing, not on the authors' analysis. For this sample there are 200,000 to 250,000 distinct CDR3 sequences; 70% to 75% appear just once. The top ten hold about 25% of the sample.

The CDR1 and CDR2 encoded by the germline V gene (reference sequence) are DFQATT and SNEGSKA. The CDR3, cysteine through phenylalanine, is 14 amino acids long. Here the CDR3 DNA is all that survives: 42 bases in frame from base 1. This receptor was obtained from a man between 60 and 75 years old with non-small cell lung cancer. The sequencing input was lung tumor tissue. Recombination joined TRBV20-1 with TRBJ2-1; 8 of the junction bases match TRBD2. The sequenced DNA: TGCAGCACTTTTTCAACCGGGACTAGCAATGAGCAGTTCTTC. The translation is CSTFSTGTSNEQFF.